This TCR beta chain was sequenced in a study of blood T cell repertoires in COVID-19 (dated by TCRdb to about 2020). Regarding the research as a whole: Samples from collaborators originated in the United States, Italy and Spain and spanned both the acute and convalescent phases of COVID-19. The prospective study material was composed of cDNA or gDNA derived from T cells, B-cell-depleted T cells, or PBMCs. Subjects who had been exposed to COVID-19, were actively infected with it, or had recovered from it provided the deeply sampled blood TCRbeta repertoires that made up the dataset. The repertoires were made available in a free public database intended to serve as a resource for research on the immune response to SARS-CoV-2. The samples were drawn from the first 160 participants of the ongoing ImmuneRACE study and from about 1,200 subjects provided by 6 global collaborators. Nearly every sample came with metadata listing a de-identified subject ID, COVID-19 status, age in years and sex. Where available, HLA class I and class II types were obtained from metadata supplied by the sample provider rather than from assay-based typing.

Enrolling through a virtual design, the prospective study's participants ranged in age from roughly 18 to 89 years and lived across some 23 United States geographic areas. Cohort assignment in the prospective study relied on participant-reported clinical history from a screening survey and a study questionnaire. Recovered participants in ImmuneRACE Cohort 3 were defined as having two consecutive negative NP/OP PCR tests, clearance from a healthcare professional, or resolution of symptoms. In the prospective study, whole blood, serum and a nasopharyngeal or oropharyngeal swab were collected from each participant by mobile phlebotomists. Over an approximately two-month period, participants in the prospective study had the option of providing additional blood draws and questionnaires. Before DNA extraction, blood samples from the prospective study were shipped at room temperature or frozen. The immunoSEQ Assay, a bias-controlled multiplex PCR, was used to amplify TCRbeta CDR3 regions from genomic DNA. The original methods were these. Within the assay, amplification of reference gene primers was used to estimate how many nucleated cells each sample contained. To quantify the absolute abundance of each unique TCRbeta CDR3 rearrangement, sequence reads were collapsed and filtered. Productive Simpson clonality was computed per sample as the square root of Simpson's diversity index over productive rearrangements. TCRdb retrieved this table from immuneACCESS and kept in-frame rearrangements only. Not all clones are present; in checked studies, unresolved V genes account for under half, and no reason is known for the remainder. Clone size and the V and J calls come from that table; the DNA yielded D and trimming. In this sample the table shows about 390,000 clones, around nine tenths of which occur a single time. 10% of the sample goes to the ten largest clones.

The germline V gene gives CDR1 as SGHRS and CDR2 as YFSETQ. Including cysteine and phenylalanine, the CDR3 has 16 amino acids. The kept DNA is CDR3 alone, 48 bases in frame from the first base. V is cut by 5 bases and J by 0 bases, and the space between the germline ends is 12 bases. The research as a whole found: The amount of clinical and demographic metadata varied by source and participant and was provided uncurated.

Regarding this clone: Its antigen specificity is not known. No quality values exist for individual bases; no much larger clone is one base distant.

The source material was PBMCs or T cells enriched from blood (not recorded which). The sequence came from a woman aged 50 to 60 who had recovered from COVID-19. The receptor chain draws on TRBV5-1 and TRBJ2-6, with TRBD2 perhaps the D gene, on 6 matching bases. This receptor carries the CDR3 CASREGPSSGANVLTF. The nucleotide sequence reads TGCGCCAGCAGGGAGGGTCCGAGCTCTGGGGCCAACGTCCTGACTTTC.